This TCR beta chain emerged from a study of CD8 T cells in Susac syndrome. Random hexamers were used to reverse transcribe the RNA input (0.5 to 1 ug). One entry per CDR3 protein results from TCRdb running MiXCR on the immunoSEQ multiplex PCR reads. The sample contains over 300,000 distinct CDR3 sequences, just over 90% of which appear only once. The junction had 3 bases not matched to a gene; V was cut back by 3 bases and J by 3 bases. The CDR3 contains 16 residues. Germline V gene lookup returns CDR1 LGHNA and CDR2 YSLEER. The sample consisted of CD4+ T cells from PBMCs. The V and J genes are TRBV4-3 and TRBJ2-3, with TRBD2 matching 13 bases. This TCR was recovered from a human donor with multiple sclerosis. The CDR3 sequence is CASSQEGLAGTDTQYF. CDR3 sequence (DNA): TGCGCCAGCAGCCAGGAGGGACTAGCGGGAACAGATACGCAGTATTTT.